The 23 T cell receptor beta chains in this list originate from one sample, sequenced in a study of blood T cell repertoires in COVID-19. The repertoire was sequenced with immunoSEQ multiplex PCR; TCRdb's copy has only in-frame clones and lacks some. This sample has around 25,000 clones, with about 90% found just once. The sequencing sample was made of peripheral blood. These receptors were taken from a human donor in a cohort sampled during active COVID-19.

The CDR3 loop is CASSRMHRDAQYF. CDR3 nucleotide sequence: TGTGCCAGCAGCCGAATGCACCGGGATGCGCAGTATTTT. The chain employs TRBV7-2 and TRBJ2-3; possibly TRBD2 for D (5 bases). CDR1 is SGHTA and CDR2 is FQGNSA in the germline V gene. The CDR3 spans 13 residues. Trimming removed 5 bases at V and 10 bases at J, with 16 bases between.

This chain links TRBV18 with TRBJ2-3, with 7 bases aligning to TRBD1. V gave up 3 bases and J gave up 4 bases; unmatched junction bases: 1. This CDR3 has 13 residues. CDR1 and CDR2 from the germline V gene are KGHSH and LQKENI. This CDR3 reads CASSPGTADTQYF. The CDR3 DNA is TGTGCCAGCTCACCTGGGACAGCAGATACGCAGTATTTT.

The chain combines TRBV19 with TRBJ1-2; D uncertain. Trimming pared 4 bases from V and 3 bases from J, leaving 6 bases between. The V gene's germline CDR1 is LNHDA and CDR2 SQIVND (reference sequence). This CDR3 spans 12 amino acids. The CDR3 reads CASSTGDYGYTF. CDR3 sequence (DNA): TGTGCCAGTAGTACCGGGGACTATGGCTACACCTTC.

This clone has only a few counts. J is TRBJ1-3 and V is TRBV18; no reliable D call. This CDR3 has 15 amino acids. Trimming cost V 0 bases and J 2 bases, with 8 bases left between them. Germline lookup yields CDR1 KGHSH and CDR2 LQKENI. Here the CDR3 DNA reads TGTGCCAGCTCACCACCGAATACAGCTGGAAACACCATATATTTT. Its protein is CASSPPNTAGNTIYF.

This clone has a single count. This chain links TRBV7-6 with TRBJ2-2, with TRBD2 as a possible D gene (6 bases). The ends were cut back, 2 bases at V and 6 bases at J, with 10 bases in the middle. Per the germline V gene, CDR1 is SGHVS and CDR2 is FNYEAQ. The CDR3 sequence is 14 residues long. The CDR3 nucleotides are TGTGCCAGCAGCTTACTATGGGGGGCCGGGGAGCTGTTTTTT. It codes for CASSLLWGAGELFF.

The chain recombines TRBV5-1 with TRBJ2-7, with D possibly TRBD1 on 6 matching bases. The V end lost 4 bases, the J end lost 3 bases, and 17 bases lay between the germline ends. CDR3 length equals 15 residues. The V gene's germline CDR1 is SGHRS and CDR2 YFSETQ. CDR3: CASSQQTGQGYEQYF. In nucleotides, the CDR3 is TGCGCCAGCAGCCAACAGACAGGCCAGGGCTACGAGCAGTACTTC.

The chain employs TRBV2 and TRBJ1-1; D is perhaps TRBD1 (6 bases). V lost 6 bases, J lost 10 bases, and 21 bases lay in between. CDR1 and CDR2 from the germline V gene are SNHLY and FYNNEI. This CDR3 has 14 residues. The CDR3 loop reads CASRGSGGALGAFF. The CDR3 DNA reads as TGTGCCAGCAGGGGGTCGGGGGGCGCTTTGGGAGCTTTCTTT.

The chain is built from TRBV5-1 and TRBJ2-1; 7 bases agree with TRBD1. Germline V lookup: CDR1 SGHRS, CDR2 YFSETQ. This CDR3 comprises 19 residues. J gave up 7 bases and V 1 base, and 20 bases lay outside the gene matches. As DNA, the CDR3 is TGCGCCAGCAGCTTGTGGCCCGAAAACAGGGGACCCAAGAGTAATGAGCAGTTCTTC. This gives the protein CASSLWPENRGPKSNEQFF.

J is TRBJ2-3 and V is TRBV19; D unclear. V was shortened by 3 bases and J by 4 bases, with 5 bases between the two germline ends. CDR3 size: 12 residues. Germline V gene lookup returns CDR1 LNHDA and CDR2 SQIVND (reference sequence). CDR3 DNA sequence: TGTGCCAGTAGTATTCCGGCAGATACGCAGTATTTT. This translates into CASSIPADTQYF.

V and J are TRBV9 and TRBJ2-1; D not certain. This CDR3 spans 12 amino acids. The germline V gene has CDR1 SGDLS and CDR2 YYNGEE. V gave up 1 base and J gave up 5 bases, with 4 bases separating them. As DNA, the CDR3 is TGTGCCAGCAGCGTATCAGACAATGAGCAGTTCTTC. It codes for CASSVSDNEQFF.

This clone was picked up a small number of times. V and J are TRBV5-6 and TRBJ2-2; D call uncertain. The CDR3 covers 18 residues. Trimming cost V 0 bases and J 1 base, with 16 bases left between them. In germline, CDR1 is SGHDT, CDR2 YYEEEE. The CDR3 loop reads CASSLAVGSALNTGELFF. Written as DNA, the CDR3 is TGTGCCAGCAGCTTGGCCGTTGGGTCAGCGCTGAACACCGGGGAGCTGTTTTTT. Combining the CDR3 with reference TRBV5-6 and TRBJ2-2 gives the whole variable domain DAGVTQSPTHLIKTRGQQVTLRCSPKSGHDTVSWYQQALGQGPQFIFQYYEEEERQRGNFPDRFSGHQFPNYSSELNVNALLLGDSALYLCASSLAVGSALNTGELFFGEGSRLTVL.

The CDR3 DNA follows: TGTGCCAGCAGCTTGGGGCAGGAATTAAATCAGCCCCAGCATTTT. Protein sequence: CASSLGQELNQPQHF. The rearrangement joins TRBV5-5 to TRBJ1-5, with D unclear. This CDR3 is 15 amino acids long. Germline-derived CDR1 and CDR2 are SGHKS and YYEKEE (reference sequence). V shed 0 bases and J shed 4 bases, with 11 bases lying between them.

The J gene is TRBJ2-6, the V gene TRBV7-9; 8 bases map to TRBD1. CDR3 length: 18 residues. Per germline, CDR1 SEHNR and CDR2 FQNEAQ (reference sequence). The trim removed 5 bases at V and 2 bases at J, leaving 11 bases unmatched. In nucleotides, the CDR3 is TGTGCCAGCAGCCGTACCGGGACAGGCGAGACTGGGGCCAACGTCCTGACTTTC. Translated: CASSRTGTGETGANVLTF.

The CDR3, as DNA: TGTGTCAGAAGCCTGAGGACTAGCGGGTTATCCGGGGAGCTGTTTTTT. Its translation: CVRSLRTSGLSGELFF. V gene TRBV7-5 combines with J gene TRBJ2-2; TRBD2, the table's D call, lacks a check against the DNA. TRBV7-5 counts as a pseudogene. The CDR3 has 16 amino acids.

The chain uses TRBV6-1 and TRBJ2-7; 10 bases match TRBD1. V dropped 3 bases and J dropped 5; count of bases not matched to a gene: 7. Germline V gene sequence: CDR1 MNHNS, CDR2 SASEGT. The length of the CDR3 is 15 residues. CDR3: CASSEVWTGGHEQYF. Here the CDR3 DNA reads TGTGCCAGCAGTGAGGTGTGGACAGGGGGTCACGAGCAGTACTTC.

This chain connects TRBV7-8 to TRBJ2-5; D may be TRBD2 (5 bases). The germline V gene encodes CDR1 SGHVS and CDR2 FQNEAQ. The V gene lost 5 bases and the J gene lost 7 bases, with 14 bases spanning the gap. This CDR3 is 13 amino acids long. The CDR3 DNA is TGTGCCAGCAGCGTCGACGGAGGTGGGACCCAGTACTTC. It codes for CASSVDGGGTQYF.

The chain joins TRBV11-2 to TRBJ2-6, with 8 bases that match TRBD1. The germline CDR1 and CDR2 sequences are SGHAT and FQNNGV. V gave up 6 bases and J gave up 2 bases; unmatched junction bases: 3. The CDR3 covers 15 residues. The CDR3 nucleotides read TGTGCCAGCAGTTCGACAGGGGCTGGGGCCAACGTCCTGACTTTC. This gives the protein CASSSTGAGANVLTF.

The chain combines TRBV7-3 with TRBJ2-1; D unclear. The CDR3 is 13 residues long. In germline, CDR1 is SGHTA, CDR2 FQGTGA. The V end was cut by 2 bases, the J end by 9 bases, with 11 bases between. The CDR3 reads CASSLPGNPEQFF. The CDR3 DNA sequence: TGTGCCAGCAGCTTACCGGGTAACCCTGAGCAGTTCTTC.

This chain uses TRBV4-1 with TRBJ2-3, with 8 bases lining up with TRBD2. Germline CDR1 reads MGHRA; CDR2 reads YSYEKL. V gave up 1 base and J gave up 8 bases; unmatched junction bases: 14. The CDR3 has 17 amino acids. The DNA for the CDR3 is TGCGCCAGCAGCCAAGGACTAGCGCGCCTTAGGGGGGGTACGCAGTATTTT. This sequence encodes CASSQGLARLRGGTQYF.

The rearrangement uses TRBV7-9 and TRBJ2-1; perhaps TRBD2 as D (6 bases). Deletions cut 5 bases from V and 15 bases from J, with 20 bases between. The CDR3 is 13 residues long. Germline V gene data show CDR1 as SEHNR and CDR2 as FQNEAQ (reference sequence). CDR3 coding DNA: TGTGCCAGCAGCACAGCGTTGGAGGGCTCACGGTTCTTC. Translating it yields CASSTALEGSRFF.

The V call is TRBV9, the J call TRBJ2-5; tentative D call: TRBD2 (6 bases). This CDR3 has 14 residues. V lost 5 bases, J lost 0 bases, and 11 bases lay in between. CDR1 is SGDLS, CDR2 YYNGEE, per germline. The CDR3 is CASRARGNQETQYF. CDR3 DNA sequence: TGTGCCAGCAGGGCCCGGGGGAACCAAGAGACCCAGTACTTC. Combining the CDR3 with reference TRBV9 and TRBJ2-5 gives the whole variable domain DSGVTQTPKHLITATGQRVTLRCSPRSGDLSVYWYQQSLDQGLQFLIQYYNGEERAKGNILERFSAQQFPDLHSELNLSSLELGDSALYFCASRARGNQETQYFGPGTRLLVL.

The chain carries TRBV3-1 (or the pseudogene TRBV3-2) and TRBJ2-5, with 9 bases lining up with TRBD2. V shed 0 bases and J 5 bases; nucleotides not matched to a gene: 7. This CDR3 is built from 16 residues. CDR1 LGHDT and CDR2 YNNKEL come from the germline V gene (reference sequence). The DNA of the CDR3 is TGTGCCAGCAGCCAAGAGGGGCGGGAGGGCCCCGAGACCCAGTACTTC. Translating gives CASSQEGREGPETQYF.

This chain links TRBV12-2 with TRBJ1-5; TRBD1 was called by the table and not checked on the DNA. TRBV12-2 represents a pseudogene. The CDR3 is 16 amino acids. The CDR3 nucleotides read TGTGCAAGTCGCTCAGTTTGGACAGGGGGAAATCAGCCCCAGCATTTT. Translated: CASRSVWTGGNQPQHF.